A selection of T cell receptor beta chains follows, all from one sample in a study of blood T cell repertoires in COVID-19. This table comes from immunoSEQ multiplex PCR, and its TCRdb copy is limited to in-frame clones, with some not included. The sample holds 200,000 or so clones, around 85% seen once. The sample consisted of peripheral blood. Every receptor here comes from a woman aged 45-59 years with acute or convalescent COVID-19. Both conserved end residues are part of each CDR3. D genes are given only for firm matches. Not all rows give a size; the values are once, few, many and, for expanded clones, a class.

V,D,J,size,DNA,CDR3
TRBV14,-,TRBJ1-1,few,TGTGCCAGTCTTCGGGGGTTGGACACTGAAGCTTTCTTT,CASLRGLDTEAFF
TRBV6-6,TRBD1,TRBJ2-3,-,TGTGCCAGCGGCCGGGACAGGGGGCGAGATACGCAGTATTTT,CASGRDRGRDTQYF
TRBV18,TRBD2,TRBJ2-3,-,TGTGCCAGCTCACGATGGGGTAAAGTGGCAAGCGGGGACGGAACAGATACGCAGTATTTT,CASSRWGKVASGDGTDTQYF
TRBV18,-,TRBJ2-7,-,TGTGCCAGCTCACCACCGGGCAGATCCTACGAGCAGTACTTC,CASSPPGRSYEQYF
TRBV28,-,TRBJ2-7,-,TGTGCCAGCACCAGGGACACCTCCTACGAGCAGTACTTC,CASTRDTSYEQYF
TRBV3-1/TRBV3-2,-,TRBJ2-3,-,TGTGCCAGCAGCCACCTACAGGGAGCAGATACGCAGTATTTT,CASSHLQGADTQYF
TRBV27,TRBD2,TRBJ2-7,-,TGTGCCAGCAGTAGGGCGGGGGGGCCCTACGAGCAGTACTTC,CASSRAGGPYEQYF
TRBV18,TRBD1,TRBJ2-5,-,TGTGCCAGCGTCCCGTCCGGGACAGGGGAGACCCAGTACTTC,CASVPSGTGETQYF
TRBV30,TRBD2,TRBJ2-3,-,TGTGCCTGGAGTGTGGCTAGCGGGAGCAGGGGAACGCAGTATTTT,CAWSVASGSRGTQYF
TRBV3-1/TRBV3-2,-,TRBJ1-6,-,TGTGCCAGCAGCCAGAGGGAACATAATTCACCCCTCCACTTT,CASSQREHNSPLHF
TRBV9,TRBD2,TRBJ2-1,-,TGTGCCAGCAGCGCCGGGACTAGCTGGGTATCCTACAATGAGCAGTTCTTC,CASSAGTSWVSYNEQFF
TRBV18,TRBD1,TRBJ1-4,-,TGTGCCAGCTCACCACTGTCCCCGGGACAGGGGGAAAAACTGTTTTTT,CASSPLSPGQGEKLFF
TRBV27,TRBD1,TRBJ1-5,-,TGTGCCAGCAGGACCGAACAGGGGGCCGGTAATCAGCCCCAGCATTTT,CASRTEQGAGNQPQHF
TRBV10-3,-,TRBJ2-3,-,TGTGCCATCAATCCGAAGGAGGGGCGTGACACAGATACGCAGTATTTT,CAINPKEGRDTDTQYF
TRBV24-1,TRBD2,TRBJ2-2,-,TGTGCCACCAGTGAACGTACTAGCGGTGCGAACACCGGGGAGCTGTTTTTT,CATSERTSGANTGELFF
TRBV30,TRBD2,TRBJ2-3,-,TGTGCCTGGAGTCTTGGGGGGGGTTCCACAGATACGCAGTATTTT,CAWSLGGGSTDTQYF
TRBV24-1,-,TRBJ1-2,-,TGTGCCACCAGTGATGAACAGGCTCAGGCCCCTAACTATGGCTACACCTTC,CATSDEQAQAPNYGYTF
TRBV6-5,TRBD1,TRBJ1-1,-,TGTGCCAGCAGTTACTCGACAGGGATGATGAACACTGAAGCTTTCTTT,CASSYSTGMMNTEAFF
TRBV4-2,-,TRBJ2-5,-,TGTGCCAGCAGCCCCGACAGCGACAGGGAGACCCAGTACTTC,CASSPDSDRETQYF
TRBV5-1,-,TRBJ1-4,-,TGCGCCAGCAACCCGGGGGGAGGGGGTCATGAAAAACTGTTTTTT,CASNPGGGGHEKLFF
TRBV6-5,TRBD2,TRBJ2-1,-,TGTGCCAGCGCCCTGACTAGCGGATCTTACAATGAGCAGTTCTTC,CASALTSGSYNEQFF
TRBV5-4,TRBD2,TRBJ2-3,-,TGTGCCAGCAGCTTGGGGCTAGCGGGGGACACAGATACGCAGTATTTT,CASSLGLAGDTDTQYF
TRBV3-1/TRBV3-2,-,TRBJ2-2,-,TGTGCCAGCAGCCAAGTCCCTATGAACACCGGGGAGCTGTTTTTT,CASSQVPMNTGELFF
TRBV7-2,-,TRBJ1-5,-,TGTGCCAGCAGCTTTCGGGGTAGTCAGCCCCAGCATTTT,CASSFRGSQPQHF
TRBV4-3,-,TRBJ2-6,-,TGCGCCAGCAGCCAAGAAGGGGCCTCTGGGGCCAACGTCCTGACTTTC,CASSQEGASGANVLTF
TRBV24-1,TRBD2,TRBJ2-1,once,TGTGCCACGTCCGGAGCGGGAGCTGGTGAGCAGTTCTTC,CATSGAGAGEQFF
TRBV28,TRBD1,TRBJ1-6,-,TGTGCCAGCGCAATCCCGCAGGGGGAGGAGACACCCCTCCACTTT,CASAIPQGEETPLHF
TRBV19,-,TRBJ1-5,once,TGTGCCAGTAGTATGGGAGGGCGAGGATATCAGCCCCAGCATTTT,CASSMGGRGYQPQHF
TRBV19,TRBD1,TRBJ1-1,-,TGTGCCAGTAGTCCGGGACAGACCACAATGAACACTGAAGCTTTCTTT,CASSPGQTTMNTEAFF
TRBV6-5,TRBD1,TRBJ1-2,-,TGTGCCAGCAGTACTAGGGACAGTTACTATGGCTACACCTTC,CASSTRDSYYGYTF
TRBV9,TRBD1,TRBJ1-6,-,TGTGCCAGCACCGTGGGACAGAATAATTCACCCCTCCACTTT,CASTVGQNNSPLHF
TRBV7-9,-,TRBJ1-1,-,TGTGCCAGCAGCCTTTCGGGGGGCCGAGCTGAAGCTTTCTTT,CASSLSGGRAEAFF
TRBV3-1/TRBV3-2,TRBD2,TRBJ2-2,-,TGTGCCAGCAGCCAGGGGACTAGCGGGGCGGGAACCGGGGAGCTGTTTTTT,CASSQGTSGAGTGELFF
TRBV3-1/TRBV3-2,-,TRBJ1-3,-,TGTGCCAGCAGCCACCTGAGTTCTGGAAACACCATATATTTT,CASSHLSSGNTIYF
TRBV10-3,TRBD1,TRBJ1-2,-,TGTGCCATCACGGGACAGGGTTTTGGTGGCTACACCTTC,CAITGQGFGGYTF
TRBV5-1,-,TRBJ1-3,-,TGCGCCAGCAGCTTGGGTACAAGTGGAAACACCATATATTTT,CASSLGTSGNTIYF
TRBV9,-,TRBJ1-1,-,TGTGCCAGCAGCCCCGGCCAGGGTCTGAACACTGAAGCTTTCTTT,CASSPGQGLNTEAFF
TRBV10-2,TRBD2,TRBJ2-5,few,TGCGCCAGCGGGCGGGGGATTCGAGAGACCCAGTACTTC,CASGRGIRETQYF
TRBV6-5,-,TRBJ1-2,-,TGTGCCGCTTCGGACAGCCCCTATGGCTACACCTTC,CAASDSPYGYTF
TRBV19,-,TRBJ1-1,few,TGTGCCAGTAGTATACCCAGGGCAAACACTGAAGCTTTCTTT,CASSIPRANTEAFF
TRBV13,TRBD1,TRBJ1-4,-,TGTGCCAGCAGCTCCAGACAGGGCGGGTATGAAAAACTGTTTTTT,CASSSRQGGYEKLFF
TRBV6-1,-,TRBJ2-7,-,TGTGCCAGCAGTGAAGTAAAACAGAACAAGTACTTC,CASSEVKQNKYF
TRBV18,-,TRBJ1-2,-,TGTGCCAGCTCACCTACAGACGACTATGGCTACACCTTC,CASSPTDDYGYTF
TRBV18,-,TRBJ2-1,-,TGTGCCAGCTCCCAAATTGACCCCCCGGAGTACAATGAGCAGTTCTTC,CASSQIDPPEYNEQFF
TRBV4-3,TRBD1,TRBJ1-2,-,TGCGCCAGCAGCCAAGAAGGGACAGTATATGGCTACACCTTC,CASSQEGTVYGYTF
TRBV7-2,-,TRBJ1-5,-,TGTGCCAGCAGCTTATGGGGTGGGGCTAGCAATCAGCCCCAGCATTTT,CASSLWGGASNQPQHF
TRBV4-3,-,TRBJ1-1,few,TGCGCCAGCAGCCAAGACAGGCACTTGAACACTGAAGCTTTCTTT,CASSQDRHLNTEAFF
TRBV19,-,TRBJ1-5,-,TGTGCCAGTAGTATTTCAGAGGGTTTGACAAATCAGCCCCAGCATTTT,CASSISEGLTNQPQHF